These T cell receptor beta chains were read from a single sample in a study of PD-1 blockade in classical Hodgkin lymphoma. Assay used: immunoSEQ multiplex PCR; TCRdb lists only in-frame clones, some missing. This table has 55,000 to 60,000 clones, 91% appearing once. Sample: peripheral blood mononuclear cells (PBMCs), taken before the second cycle of nivolumab. The source is a human donor with classical Hodgkin lymphoma. Each CDR3 is given with its conserved first and last residue. The D gene is left open where the match is weak.

d_gene	j_gene	v_gene	CDR3aa
TRBD1	TRBJ1-5	TRBV7-8	CASSPGGPYSNQPQHF
.	TRBJ2-2	TRBV9	CASSVASTGELFF
.	TRBJ2-7	TRBV6-6	CASSYSQDRPYEQYF
.	TRBJ2-3	TRBV5-1	CASTGIPTDTQYF
.	TRBJ2-5	TRBV28	CASSPTDGYQETQYF
TRBD1	TRBJ1-2	TRBV2	CASNTGTGNYGYTF
.	TRBJ2-7	TRBV29-1	CSVDQGYEQYF
TRBD1	TRBJ2-7	TRBV14	CASSQYPRGPYEQYF
TRBD1	TRBJ1-4	TRBV2	CASTYRGLGIVTNEKLFF
TRBD1	TRBJ1-5	TRBV15	CATSRDRGLSQPQHF
.	TRBJ2-3	TRBV9	CASSPRAQQGNTQYF
TRBD2	TRBJ2-5	TRBV12-5	CASGLVLGTRRETQYF
.	TRBJ1-5	TRBV19	CASSIQGYQPQHF
TRBD1	TRBJ2-5	TRBV4-1	CASSQQTGDQETQYF
.	TRBJ1-2	TRBV7-9	CASSLVAGYGYTF
.	TRBJ1-1	TRBV5-8	CASSLVRSITEAFF
.	TRBJ1-5	TRBV7-2	CASSLDQGYSNQPQHF
.	TRBJ2-1	TRBV14	CASSPPRGEGYYNEQFF
.	TRBJ2-2	TRBV4-3	CASSQTGPGGELFF
.	TRBJ2-3	TRBV27	CASSGLALAPSTDTQYF
.	TRBJ2-3	TRBV6-1	CASARRITDTQYF
.	TRBJ2-7	TRBV7-6	CASSELTGMGSYEQYF
.	TRBJ2-6	TRBV2	CASSWDGQNGDGANVLTF
TRBD2	TRBJ2-7	TRBV18	CASAGTSGGSSYEQYF
.	TRBJ1-5	TRBV27	CASSLAVNNQPQHF
.	TRBJ1-4	TRBV2	CASSEFGNQWEKLFF
.	TRBJ2-1	TRBV9	CASSVEPPSGRSVNEQFF
.	TRBJ1-1	TRBV6-5	CASRPPTGNTEAFF